The entry below describes one TCR beta chain. The antigen remains undetermined. There are 11 residues in the CDR3. V was cut by 0 bases and J by 8 bases, with 7 bases left in between. Germline CDR1 and CDR2: DFQATT and SNEGSKA (reference sequence). Stem cell-like memory, regulatory, central memory and naive CD4+ cells were sorted via CD45RO/CCR7/CD25/CD127/CD95/CD27. This entry belongs to a study of beta chain features in type 1 diabetes. Turning to the study itself: No patient-donor differences in age, gender, total cells or subset yield.

Whole-study results and caveats: Within patients, naive, central memory and Treg TCRB repertoires seemed more similar than within healthy donors.

The investigators reverse transcribed all of the isolated RNA, so they sequenced expressed TCRB transcripts. TCRdb's copy holds only in-frame clones and misses some; the assay was immunoSEQ multiplex PCR. Here the sample spans under 900,000 clones, 17% being singletons. The chain recombines TRBV20-1 with TRBJ1-1; D is undetermined. This TCR came from a woman aged 18-29 years in good health. Sequencing input: naive CD4+ T cells from blood. The CDR3 reads CSAREIGEAFF. CDR3 coding DNA: TGCAGTGCTAGAGAGATAGGGGAAGCTTTCTTT.